Presented here are 25 T cell receptor beta chains from one specimen sequenced in a study of shared clonotypes between healthy human individuals. Produced via immunoSEQ multiplex PCR; TCRdb's table is partial and in-frame only. The sample lists over a million clones, around 78% occurring once. The specimen sequenced was memory CD4+ T cells from PBMCs. Subset described: CD45RA-negative fraction. Receptors originate from a man aged 18 to 35 in good health. Some clones in this sample may be carry-over from other donors' samples.

The CDR3 spells CSVGRTSGRGSTGELFF. CDR3 in DNA: TGCAGCGTTGGGCGGACTAGCGGGAGGGGCTCGACCGGGGAGCTGTTTTTT. The chain combines TRBV29-1 with TRBJ2-2; 15 bases fit TRBD2. The CDR3 covers 17 residues. V dropped 4 bases and J dropped 5; count of bases not matched to a gene: 8. CDR1 is SQVTM and CDR2 is ANQGSEA in the germline V gene.

This chain joins TRBV5-1 and TRBJ2-6; D gene ambiguous. CDR3 length equals 15 residues. The germline V and J ends were trimmed by 2 bases and 0 bases, with 6 bases remaining between them. Germline CDR1 is SGHRS and CDR2 is YFSETQ. The CDR3 loop reads CASSFETSGANVLTF. The CDR3 DNA sequence: TGCGCCAGCAGCTTTGAGACCTCTGGGGCCAACGTCCTGACTTTC.

The chain joins TRBV5-6 to TRBJ2-1; 9 bases map to TRBD2. The CDR3 consists of 15 residues. V lost 4 bases to trimming and J lost 6 bases; unmatched junction nucleotides: 8. Germline CDR1 and CDR2: SGHDT and YYEEEE. CDR3 sequence: CASSTPGLAPNEQFF. The CDR3 DNA reads TGTGCCAGCAGCACCCCGGGACTAGCACCCAATGAGCAGTTCTTC.

The chain is built from TRBV6-5 and TRBJ1-2, with D perhaps TRBD1 (5 bases). The CDR3 totals 11 residues. Per the germline V gene, CDR1 is MNHEY and CDR2 is SVGAGI. Trimming cost V 3 bases and J 9 bases, with 8 bases left between them. CDR3 region: CASSYRGSYTF. The CDR3 DNA sequence: TGTGCCAGCAGTTATAGGGGTAGCTACACCTTC.

The chain recombines TRBV18 with TRBJ2-7, with 9 bases lining up with TRBD1. The germline CDR1 and CDR2 sequences are KGHSH and LQKENI. J was trimmed by 7 bases and V by 6 bases; bases with no gene match: 10. The CDR3 runs to 14 residues. The CDR3 reads CASSSLGQGGEQYF. The CDR3 DNA reads as TGTGCCAGCTCGTCCTTGGGACAGGGTGGGGAGCAGTACTTC.

V and J are TRBV27 and TRBJ2-2; D could derive from TRBD1 or TRBD2 (5 bases each). This CDR3 has 15 amino acids. The V end lost 5 bases, the J end lost 4 bases, and 14 bases lay between the germline ends. Germline loops: CDR1 MNHEY, CDR2 SMNVEV (reference sequence). The CDR3 loop reads CASSITGPFTGELFF. CDR3 sequence (DNA): TGTGCCAGCAGTATTACGGGACCCTTCACCGGGGAGCTGTTTTTT.

The chain employs TRBV11-3 and TRBJ2-1; D gene unclear. V shed 6 bases and J shed 5 bases, with 14 bases lying between them. This CDR3 is 14 amino acids long. Germline-derived CDR1 and CDR2 are SGHNT and YENEEA. The CDR3 nucleotides are TGTGCCAGCAGAAAACCACAAGGGAACAATGAGCAGTTCTTC. Encoded protein: CASRKPQGNNEQFF.

Concerning this clone: The DNA is omitted, as the CDR3 cannot be located on it reliably, and the CDR3 follows TCRdb's listing. This sequence joins TRBV28 and TRBJ2-3; the table assigns TRBD2, which was not confirmed against the DNA. The CDR3 is 12 amino acids in total, end residues counted. Germline V lookup: CDR1 MDHEN, CDR2 SYDVKM. This chain's CDR3 is CASSTSMDTQYF.

With regard to this clone: This CDR3 is also generated by other DNA sequences in the sample. The chain uses TRBV7-3 and TRBJ1-1; D not certain. Trimming cost V 5 bases and J 1 base, with 8 bases left between them. The length of the CDR3 is 13 residues. From germline, CDR1 is SGHTA and CDR2 FQGTGA. The CDR3 nucleotides are TGTGCCAGCAGCCGAACGGGGAACACTGAAGCTTTCTTT. Residues: CASSRTGNTEAFF.

This clone has a count of ten or more. The chain employs TRBV28 and TRBJ2-1; 12 bases fit TRBD2. The CDR3 is made up of 18 amino acids. The junction had 7 bases not matched to a gene; V was cut back by 2 bases and J by 2 bases. CDR1 and CDR2 from the germline V gene are MDHEN and SYDVKM. The CDR3 sequence: CASSLRASGRAAYNEQFF. CDR3 bases: TGTGCCAGCAGTTTAAGGGCTAGCGGGAGGGCCGCCTACAATGAGCAGTTCTTC. Variable domain in full (rest from reference TRBV28 and TRBJ2-1): DVKVTQSSRYLVKRTGEKVFLECVQDMDHENMFWYRQDPGLGLRLIYFSYDVKMKEKGDIPEGYSVSREKKERFSLILESASTNQTSMYLCASSLRASGRAAYNEQFFGPGTRLTVL.

This clone was detected only once. Other DNA sequences in this sample translate to the same CDR3. The chain combines TRBV4-3 with TRBJ2-2; no clear D gene. Germline V gene lookup returns CDR1 LGHNA and CDR2 YSLEER. The germline V and J ends were trimmed by 0 bases and 11 bases, with 7 bases remaining between them. The CDR3 totals 12 residues. The CDR3 coding sequence is TGCGCCAGCAGCCAAGATGGTCGAGAGCTGTTTTTT. Protein product: CASSQDGRELFF.

This clone was recorded only once. This rearrangement joins TRBV28 to TRBJ2-7, with 12 positions matching TRBD2. Germline loops: CDR1 MDHEN, CDR2 SYDVKM. V was clipped by 2 bases and J by 1 base; unmatched bases: 6. The CDR3 has 17 amino acids. The CDR3: CASSLRPGTSGSYEQYF. DNA of the CDR3: TGTGCCAGCAGTTTACGCCCCGGGACTAGCGGGTCCTACGAGCAGTACTTC.

The chain combines TRBV6-1 with TRBJ1-5; 10 positions agree with TRBD1. Losses at the gene ends were 6 bases for V and 8 bases for J; bases not matched to a gene: 7. Germline V lookup: CDR1 MNHNS, CDR2 SASEGT. This CDR3 spans 14 amino acids. The CDR3 nucleotides read TGTGCCAGCAGCCGGGACAGGGGTACGGAGCCCCAGCATTTT. It codes for CASSRDRGTEPQHF.

This chain links TRBV7-3 with TRBJ2-1; perhaps TRBD2 as D (6 bases). V was trimmed by 2 bases and J by 12 bases, leaving 8 bases between them. Germline V gene lookup returns CDR1 SGHTA and CDR2 FQGTGA. This CDR3 comprises 11 residues. CDR3 in amino acids: CASSLGGRQFF. CDR3 sequence (DNA): TGTGCCAGCAGCTTAGGAGGGAGGCAGTTCTTC.

This sequence joins TRBV5-4 and TRBJ2-3, with 8 bases lining up with TRBD2. Trimming at V came to 2 bases and at J to 0 bases, leaving 8 bases not matched to a gene. Germline CDR1 reads SGHNT; CDR2 reads YYREEE (reference sequence). The CDR3 totals 17 residues. This CDR3 is CASSLTLAGPSTDTQYF. As DNA, the CDR3 is TGTGCCAGCAGCTTAACTCTAGCGGGCCCGAGCACAGATACGCAGTATTTT.

In regard to this clone: The same CDR3 is also encoded by other DNA sequences in this sample. The rearrangement uses TRBV7-3 and TRBJ2-2; TRBD1 matches 7 bases. Germline CDR1 and CDR2: SGHTA and FQGTGA. The CDR3 has 13 amino acids. Trimming removed 5 bases from V and 6 bases from J; junction bases left unmatched: 3. The DNA for the CDR3 is TGTGCCAGCAGCCCAGGGGGTCCCGGGGAGCTGTTTTTT. Translating it yields CASSPGGPGELFF.

This sequence joins TRBV4-2 and TRBJ2-1; D remains ambiguous. Germline CDR1 and CDR2: LGHNA and YNFKEQ. The length of the CDR3 is 14 residues. Trimming took off 5 bases at V and 4 bases at J, with 12 bases between the two ends. The CDR3 DNA is TGTGCCAGCAGCTTATCCCTAGTTTACAATGAGCAGTTCTTC. It specifies CASSLSLVYNEQFF.

To note about this clone: A read error is likely, as this CDR3 ends without the conserved phenylalanine or tryptophan. The DNA is omitted, as the CDR3 cannot be located on it reliably, and the CDR3 follows TCRdb's listing. V and J are TRBV28 and TRBJ2-3; the table's D call TRBD2 went unverified against the DNA. A total of 12 residues make up the CDR3, ends included. The germline CDR1 and CDR2 sequences are MDHEN and SYDVKM. This CDR3 is CASSQGTTSVVI.

Concerning this clone itself: A far more abundant clone sits one base away, making this likely a read error. The rearrangement joins TRBV29-1 to TRBJ1-1; 7 bases agree with TRBD1. V dropped 7 bases and J dropped 4; count of bases not matched to a gene: 6. The germline CDR1 and CDR2 sequences are SQVTM and ANQGSEA. The CDR3 spans 12 residues. The CDR3 nucleotides read TGCAGCGGGGGACAGCAGAGCACTGAAGCTTTCTTT. Encoded protein: CSGGQQSTEAFF.

The V call is TRBV4-2, the J call TRBJ2-7; possible D gene TRBD2, 5 bases. Per the germline V gene, CDR1 is LGHNA and CDR2 is YNFKEQ. Trimming removed 0 bases at V and 4 bases at J, with 10 bases between. This CDR3 comprises 14 residues. The CDR3 protein is CASSQEDRGYEQYF. As DNA, the CDR3 is TGTGCCAGCAGCCAAGAGGATCGGGGTTACGAGCAGTACTTC.

The chain recombines TRBV5-1 with TRBJ1-1; 9 bases are a match to TRBD1. This CDR3 region has 15 residues. Per germline, CDR1 SGHRS and CDR2 YFSETQ. With 2 bases clipped from V and 3 bases from J, the junction kept 5 bases outside the gene matches. CDR3 bases: TGCGCCAGCAGCTTAACACAGGGGGCCTACACTGAAGCTTTCTTT. Encoded protein: CASSLTQGAYTEAFF.

This clone was detected once. Within the sample, other DNA sequences also encode this same CDR3. V and J are TRBV28 and TRBJ1-2; D is unclear. V was trimmed by 2 bases and J by 1 base, leaving 5 bases between them. Germline values: CDR1 MDHEN, CDR2 SYDVKM. The CDR3 has 13 residues. The CDR3 DNA sequence: TGTGCCAGCAGTTTAGGAGTTAACTATGGCTACACCTTC. As protein: CASSLGVNYGYTF.

In the case of this clone: One base away lies a much larger clone, so this may be a sequencing read error. Within the sample, other DNA sequences also encode this same CDR3. This chain joins TRBV18 and TRBJ1-1, with 8 bases fitting TRBD1. Germline loops: CDR1 KGHSH, CDR2 LQKENI. The junction had 6 bases not matched to a gene; V was cut back by 2 bases and J by 4 bases. This CDR3 region has 15 residues. This CDR3 reads CASSPMTGAATEAFF. CDR3 in DNA: TGTGCCAGCTCACCAATGACAGGGGCGGCCACTGAAGCTTTCTTT.

The V and J genes are TRBV5-8 and TRBJ1-3; maybe TRBD1 (5 bases). CDR1 and CDR2 from the germline V gene are SGHTS and YDEGEE. The length of the CDR3 is 15 residues. Trimming took 9 bases from V and 0 from J, leaving 16 bases between them. The CDR3 is CATSGGVNSGNTIYF. The CDR3 region has the DNA TGTGCCACCTCCGGGGGAGTAAACTCTGGAAACACCATATATTTT.

This chain connects TRBV9 to TRBJ2-1; 7 nucleotides align to TRBD1. Trimming cost V 1 base and J 9 bases; bases outside gene matches: 7. Germline assignment: CDR1 SGDLS and CDR2 YYNGEE. The CDR3 contains 14 residues. In nucleotides, the CDR3 is TGTGCCAGCAGCGTAAACCGACAGGGCGGTGAGCAGTTCTTC. It specifies CASSVNRQGGEQFF.